This TCR beta chain was retrieved from a study of tumour-infiltrating T cells in Burkitt lymphoma. Study at large: The Burkitt lymphoma cohort spanned all epidemiological subtypes. Survival, overall and progression-free, tracked with productive clonality. Study-wide findings and caveats: Many Burkitt lymphoma patients shared several public clonotypes.

This clone appeared a few times. What it recognizes is unknown. Here immunoSEQ multiplex PCR was the method, and the copy in TCRdb shows in-frame clones only, minus some. Here the sample spans 4,500 to 5,000 clones, 10% to 15% being singletons. CDR3 length equals 13 residues. Trimming removed 1 base from V and 7 bases from J, with 10 bases in between. CDR1 and CDR2 from the germline V gene are SGHTA and FQGNSA. Material for sequencing was tumor tissue. V gene TRBV7-2 combines with J gene TRBJ1-2, with D hard to call. The TCR was taken from a human donor with Burkitt lymphoma. The CDR3, as DNA: TGTGCCAGCAGCTTAGGAGCAGGTGGTGGCTACACCTTC. Translating it yields CASSLGAGGGYTF.